This record concerns one T cell receptor beta chain sequence. In germline, CDR1 is SQVTM, CDR2 ANQGSEA. The V gene lost 4 bases and the J gene lost 8 bases, with 14 bases spanning the gap. The CDR3 runs 12 residues. The entry originates in a study of PD-L1 blockade in urothelial cancer. For the study at large: Across blood samples, T cells had a median count of roughly 140,000.

The method was immunoSEQ multiplex PCR; TCRdb's version includes in-frame clones alone and lacks a portion of them. The data show tens of thousands of clones, with 80% to 90% seen just once and roughly 23% held by the top ten. The time point was: peripheral blood 6 weeks after treatment start. The origin of this receptor is a man aged 60 to 69 with urothelial cancer. V and J are TRBV29-1 and TRBJ1-2; no reliable D call. The sample here was PBMCs, taken around atezolizumab (anti-PD-L1) treatment. Here the CDR3 reads CSVGGSGNGYTF. The CDR3 region has the DNA TGCAGCGTTGGTGGCTCGGGTAACGGCTACACCTTC.